The clone carrying this TCR beta chain was seen repeatedly, ten times or more. Antigen: not known. The cDNA was generated through 5'RACE incorporating 10-nucleotide random UMIs. TCRdb independently ran MiXCR on the 5' RACE reads; one entry per CDR3 protein. There are around 49,000 distinct CDR3 sequences in the sample; around 13% occur only once, and 4.5% to 5.5% lies in the top ten. Trimming stripped 0 bases from V and 6 bases from J, with 13 bases between. CDR1 is SGHRS and CDR2 is YFSETQ in the germline V gene. The CDR3 runs to 15 residues. This specimen comes from a study of neurological immune-mediated disorders. General study findings and limits: Multiple sclerosis, the disease with the least TCR clonal expansion, fell below healthy controls, whereas HTLV-1-associated myelopathy showed the most. Subjects shared no identical expanded-clone CDR3 amino acid sequences, suggesting private TCR-beta repertoires in all groups.

The time point denotes: longitudinal time-point 2. The rearrangement uses TRBV5-1 and TRBJ1-5, with D perhaps matching TRBD1 (6 bases). Sequences were obtained from PBMCs. This TCR was sampled from a male donor with HTLV-1-associated myelopathy (HAM/TSP). CDR3 sequence reads: CASSLDGGQGQPQHF. The CDR3 nucleotides read TGCGCCAGCAGCTTGGATGGGGGGCAGGGTCAGCCCCAGCATTTT.